This T cell receptor (beta chain) derives from a study of shared clonotypes between healthy human individuals (dated by TCRdb to the early 2020s). Regarding the study in general: The cohort comprised a couple of women and a few men aged 18 to 49 years. Per donor, three plates each were used for CD4 naive and CD4 memory, two for CD8 naive, and one for CD8 memory. To estimate repertoire size and how much clonotypes are shared between individuals, the study performed deep sequencing of blood TCR repertoires from five healthy adults. To increase sequencing depth and limit assay-specific biases, TCR repertoire library preparation and sequencing were carried out by different laboratories using diverse techniques. Leukapheresis yielded between about 0.94 and 8.9 billion PBMCs per donor. General study outcomes and caveats: Sampling was restricted to blood, and TCR repertoires in tissue are likely to differ from TCR repertoires in blood. Higher generation probabilities were observed for clonotypes shared by all four sorted-subset donors than for non-shared clonotypes. Because the study included a small number of donors, the genetic and exposure-history diversity represented was limited. Sharing across a few donors was observed for around 5% of naive CD4, less than 4% of naive CD8, 2.3% of memory CD4, and around 0.4% of memory CD8 clonotypes. Naive subsets generally had larger estimated clonotype richness than memory subsets did. Rarefaction of sorted-subset datasets indicated incomplete sequencing despite the large sequencing depth. Pairwise subsampling indicated that sequencing depth was expected to affect the degree of clonotype sharing among donors.

Measured from the cysteine to the phenylalanine, the CDR3 is 16 residues long. Only the CDR3 DNA is retained, 48 bases long and in frame from the first base. V loses 5 bases of germline sequence and J loses 1 base, and the interval between the two ends is 17 bases. Based on the germline V gene (reference sequence), the CDR1 and CDR2 sequences are MNHEY and SMNVEV. Using the deep immunoSEQ assay, TCR CDR3 regions were amplified from genomic DNA by multiplex PCR. Extracted genomic DNA from each cell subset was distributed evenly across all wells of several immunoSEQ 96-well plates, and each plate was treated as a replicate. For sorted subsets, 150 to 250 ng genomic DNA, equal to tens of thousands of T cell genomes, was loaded into each replicate PCR. The purified libraries were quantified using a Qubit 3.0 fluorometer, sized with a Bioanalyzer 2100, and then quantified again using the KAPA Library Quantification kit. Every immunoSEQ 96-well plate was sequenced on a separate single-read 150-cycle Illumina NextSeq 550 flow cell. On the study's bioinformatics: The immunoSEQ output contained only junctional sequences without quality scores, so filtering could not match that applied to full-length reads. Sequences were annotated with PyIR, a Python wrapper for IgBLAST v1.9, using IMGT germline references to assign V/J genes and CDR3. Reads were filtered out if the reads had weak V/J assignments (E-value above 1e-6), no CDR3, stop codons, out-of-frame junctions, or ambiguous translated residues. V3J clonotypes were defined as sequences sharing the same inferred V gene, J gene, and CDR3 amino acid sequence. Percentage overlap between repertoires was computed as shared unique clonotypes divided by the size of the smaller repertoire. RTK rarefaction, the Chao1 estimator, and Recon v2.1 estimates of unobserved clonotypes were used to assess repertoire richness. OLGA was used to compute generation probabilities for all TCRbeta clonotypes that the gDNA method yielded from a few donors. TCRdb retrieved this table from immuneACCESS and kept in-frame rearrangements only. Not all clones are present; in checked studies, unresolved V genes account for under half, and no reason is known for the remainder. The V and J calls and the clone size are those of that table, but D and trimming were determined from the DNA. The sample has 2,500,000 or so clones on record, about nine tenths of them singletons. Clones ranked in the top ten supply around 0.4% of the sample.

Healthy HIV-negative adults with no recently reported acute infections or vaccinations were included as donors. Every donor was a Caucasian adult living in Nashville, Tennessee, USA. Magnetic negative selection was used to enrich CD4+ T cells, after which naive cells were positively selected on CD45RA and the negative fraction became the memory subset. Blood was collected by leukapheresis, and PBMCs were isolated by Ficoll-Histopaque density gradient centrifugation and then cryopreserved in liquid nitrogen vapor phase. Analytical flow cytometry was used to check the purity and quantity of each magnetically sorted T cell population. Genomic DNA was isolated from each sorted fraction and quantified by UV absorbance on a Nanodrop 2000c. This clone was detected only once. No antigen is known for it. Base qualities are not at hand, and no much larger clone is one base apart.

Material: naive CD4+ T cells from PBMCs. Explained via the paper, the cell subset or site label denotes: CD45RA+ positively selected. The chain couples TRBV27 to TRBJ2-5; TRBD1 might be the D gene, on 6 matching bases. This clonotype was obtained from a man between 18 and 35 years old in good health. Some clones in this sample may be carry-over from other donors' samples. For the CDR3, the sequence is CASSPLGAGIQETQYF. The sequence in DNA is TGTGCCAGCAGTCCTTTGGGGGCAGGTATCCAAGAGACCCAGTACTTC.